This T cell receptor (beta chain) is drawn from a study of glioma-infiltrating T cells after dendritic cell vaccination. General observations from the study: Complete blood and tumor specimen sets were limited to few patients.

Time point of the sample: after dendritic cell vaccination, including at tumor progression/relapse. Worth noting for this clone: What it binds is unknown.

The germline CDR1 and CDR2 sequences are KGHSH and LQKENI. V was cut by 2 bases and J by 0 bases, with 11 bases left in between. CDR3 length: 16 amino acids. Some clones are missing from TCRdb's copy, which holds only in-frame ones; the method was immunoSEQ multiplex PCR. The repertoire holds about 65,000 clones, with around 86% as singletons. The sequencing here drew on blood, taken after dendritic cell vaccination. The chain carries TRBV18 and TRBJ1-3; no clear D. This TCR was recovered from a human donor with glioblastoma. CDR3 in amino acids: CASSPLATLSGNTIYF. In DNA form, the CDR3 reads TGTGCCAGCTCACCATTGGCCACCCTCTCTGGAAACACCATATATTTT. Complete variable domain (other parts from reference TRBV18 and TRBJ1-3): NAGVMQNPRHLVRRRGQEARLRCSPMKGHSHVYWYRQLPEEGLKFMVYLQKENIIDESGMPKERFSAEFPKEGPSILRIQQVVRGDSAAYFCASSPLATLSGNTIYFGEGSWLTVV.